The T cell receptor (beta chain) under discussion was sequenced for a study of cytotoxic CD8 clonotypes in ibrutinib-treated CLL. Overall study: Investigators reported around 25 partial and 2 complete responses; after median around 63 months, roughly 14 patients remained remitted and about twelve progressed. Sequenced samples delivered averages of 250,000 to 300,000 productive templates and around 100,000 productive rearrangements. Study results and caveats: Sampling times differed between sustained-remission and progressing patients.

V was cut by 5 bases and J by 3 bases, with 13 bases left in between. This CDR3 spans 14 amino acids. The germline CDR1 and CDR2 sequences are SGHTA and FQGNSA. About this clone: Antigen unknown.

Method: immunoSEQ multiplex PCR; TCRdb's copy keeps in-frame clones and lacks some. The table lists tens of thousands of clones, roughly 83% of them singletons, with 20% in the top ten. Sequenced material: PBMCs, taken after 24 months of ibrutinib treatment. The rearrangement joins TRBV7-2 to TRBJ1-1; D unresolved. The TCR sequence derives from a human donor with chronic lymphocytic leukemia. The CDR3 region is CASSPAGGHTEAFF. CDR3 nucleotide sequence: TGTGCCAGCAGCCCGGCCGGAGGTCACACTGAAGCTTTCTTT.